A single sample gave rise to the 2 T cell receptor beta chains below, sequenced in a study of cytomegalovirus exposure and HLA in healthy donors. PCR was performed using 60 Vbeta and 13 Jbeta primers. Data came from immunoSEQ multiplex PCR; TCRdb stores just in-frame clones and leaves some out. Of some 150,000 clones in the sample, 82% were seen once. Sequencing input: PBMCs. The receptors come from a man aged 18 to 35 in good health and CMV-seropositive.

This chain links TRBV6-5 with TRBJ2-7; D perhaps matches TRBD2 (5 bases). V gave up 0 bases and J gave up 2 bases, with 8 bases separating them. Germline CDR1 reads MNHEY; CDR2 reads SVGAGI. The CDR3 contains 14 residues. The CDR3 DNA reads as TGTGCCAGCAGTTACTCGGCGGGCCCCTACGAGCAGTACTTC. This encodes CASSYSAGPYEQYF.

The genes are TRBV5-1 and TRBJ1-1, with 11 bases matching TRBD1. CDR1 SGHRS and CDR2 YFSETQ come from the germline V gene. The CDR3 is 16 residues long. J lost 6 bases, V lost 2 bases, and 9 bases had no gene match. CDR3 coding DNA: TGCGCCAGCAGCTTAGGACAGGGGGCGCGGGATGCTGAAGCTTTCTTT. It translates to CASSLGQGARDAEAFF.